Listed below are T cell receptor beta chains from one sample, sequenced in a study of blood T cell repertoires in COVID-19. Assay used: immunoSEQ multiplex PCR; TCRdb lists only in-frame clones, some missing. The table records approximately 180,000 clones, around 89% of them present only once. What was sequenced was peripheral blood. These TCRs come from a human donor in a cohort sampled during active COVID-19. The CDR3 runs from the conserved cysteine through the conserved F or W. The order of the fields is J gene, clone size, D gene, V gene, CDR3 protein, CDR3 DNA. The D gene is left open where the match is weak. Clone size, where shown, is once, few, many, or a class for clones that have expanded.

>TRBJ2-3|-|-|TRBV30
CAWSVGARPDTDTQYF
TGTGCCTGGAGTGTAGGGGCCCGACCAGACACAGATACGCAGTATTTT
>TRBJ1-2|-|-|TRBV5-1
CASSLTGTNYGYTF
TGCGCCAGCAGCTTGACAGGGACCAACTATGGCTACACCTTC
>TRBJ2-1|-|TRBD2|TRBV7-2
CASSLDRGRGVRQFF
TGTGCCAGCAGCTTAGACCGCGGGAGGGGTGTAAGGCAGTTCTTC
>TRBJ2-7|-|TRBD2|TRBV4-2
CASSQDQGLAREQYF
TGTGCCAGCAGCCAAGACCAGGGACTAGCTCGCGAGCAGTACTTC
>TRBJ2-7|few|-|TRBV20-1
CSASPGAAYEQYF
TGCAGTGCTAGTCCTGGGGCCGCCTACGAGCAGTACTTC
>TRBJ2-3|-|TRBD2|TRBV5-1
CASSLGAGGSTDTQYF
TGCGCCAGCAGCTTGGGGGCGGGAGGAAGCACAGATACGCAGTATTTT
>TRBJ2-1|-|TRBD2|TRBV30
CAWSGRRLAGGDNEQFF
TGTGCCTGGAGTGGCCGAAGACTAGCGGGAGGTGACAATGAGCAGTTCTTC
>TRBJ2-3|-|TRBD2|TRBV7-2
CASSWRGGEDTQYF
TGTGCCAGCAGCTGGCGCGGGGGGGAAGATACGCAGTATTTT
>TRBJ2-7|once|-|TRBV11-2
CASSFSGSYEQYF
TGTGCCAGCAGCTTTAGCGGCTCCTACGAGCAGTACTTC
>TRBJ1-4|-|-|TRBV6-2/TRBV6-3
CASSYRGGFEKLFF
TGTGCCAGCAGTTACAGGGGAGGATTCGAAAAACTGTTTTTT
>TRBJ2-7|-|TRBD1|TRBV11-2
CASSLRGRAYEQYF
TGTGCCAGCAGCCTAAGGGGGCGAGCCTACGAGCAGTACTTC
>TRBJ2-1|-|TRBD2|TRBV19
CAPYKSGLEIKQFF
TGTGCCCCTTACAAGTCGGGACTAGAAATCAAGCAGTTCTTC
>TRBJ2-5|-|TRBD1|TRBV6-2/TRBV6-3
CASSRGQPEETQYF
TGTGCCAGCAGCAGGGGACAGCCCGAAGAGACCCAGTACTTC
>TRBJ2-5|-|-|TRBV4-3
CASSQGALPTQETQYF
TGCGCCAGCAGCCAAGGTGCCCTTCCCACACAAGAGACCCAGTACTTC
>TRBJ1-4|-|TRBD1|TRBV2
CASSERGTGVLSNEKLFF
TGTGCCAGCAGTGAAAGGGGGACAGGGGTCCTGAGTAATGAAAAACTGTTTTTT
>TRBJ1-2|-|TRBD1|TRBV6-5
CASTSTGGANYGYTF
TGTGCCAGCACCTCAACAGGGGGAGCTAACTATGGCTACACCTTC
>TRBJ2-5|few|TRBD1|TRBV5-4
CASSPQGTQETQYF
TGTGCCAGCAGCCCACAGGGGACCCAAGAGACCCAGTACTTC
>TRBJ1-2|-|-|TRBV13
CASSLGPAAYGYTF
TGTGCCAGCAGCTTAGGCCCAGCGGCCTATGGCTACACCTTC
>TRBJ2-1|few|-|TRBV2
CASNQGPEGNEQFF
TGTGCCAGCAACCAGGGTCCCGAAGGCAATGAGCAGTTCTTC
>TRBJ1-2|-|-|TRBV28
CASTANYGYTF
TGTGCCAGCACAGCTAACTATGGCTACACCTTC
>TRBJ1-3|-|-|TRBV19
CASVSPGVFGNTIYF
TGTGCCAGTGTTTCACCGGGGGTATTTGGAAACACCATATATTTT
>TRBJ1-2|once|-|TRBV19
CASSIDGNRDYGYTF
TGTGCCAGTAGTATAGATGGAAACAGGGACTATGGCTACACCTTC
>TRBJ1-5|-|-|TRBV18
CASSRGRNSNQPQHF
TGTGCCAGCTCACGGGGCCGGAATAGCAATCAGCCCCAGCATTTT
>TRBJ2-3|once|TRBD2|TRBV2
CASSLAGGPDTQYF
TGTGCCAGCAGTTTAGCGGGAGGGCCAGATACGCAGTATTTT
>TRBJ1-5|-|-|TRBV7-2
CASSLTGGSQPQHF
TGTGCCAGCAGCTTGACGGGGGGCAGTCAGCCCCAGCATTTT
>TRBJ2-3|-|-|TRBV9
CASSTGTTSSDTQYF
TGTGCCAGCAGCACAGGGACTACATCATCCGATACGCAGTATTTT
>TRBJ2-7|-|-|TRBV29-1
CSVVGSVYEQYF
TGCAGCGTTGTCGGGAGCGTCTACGAGCAGTACTTC
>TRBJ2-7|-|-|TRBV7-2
CASSFGHSYEQYF
TGTGCCAGCAGCTTTGGACACTCCTACGAGCAGTACTTC
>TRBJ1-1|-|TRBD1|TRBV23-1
CASSQKPGQGHQITNTEAFF
TGCGCCAGCAGTCAAAAACCGGGACAGGGCCACCAGATAACGAACACTGAAGCTTTCTTT